This TCR beta chain is from a study of CD8 T cells in Susac syndrome (dated by TCRdb to the late 2010s). General notes on the study: Among the Susac syndrome patients who were sequenced, clinically active disease was present in about 6 and clinical remission was observed in fewer than ten. The study used repertoire sequencing to test whether antigen drove CD8+ T cell activation and differentiation in Susac syndrome. At blood withdrawal, Susac syndrome patients were therapy-naive, treated with corticosteroids (with IVIg additionally given to some), or treated with IVIg alone.

Summary of the overall study and its limitations: The number of individuals in the TCR sequencing and HLA analysis was recognized as being relatively small. In the CD4+ T cell repertoire of Susac syndrome patients, clonal expansion was not detected.

V is cut by 3 bases and J by 1 base, and the space between the germline ends is 9 bases. The CDR3 runs 14 amino acids, cysteine and phenylalanine included. Only the CDR3 DNA is retained, 42 bases long and in frame from the first base. The germline V gene (reference sequence) provides CDR1 LGHDT and CDR2 YNNKEL. RNA was extracted using the RNeasy kit, and roughly 0.5 to 1 ug of the RNA was reverse transcribed with random hexamers. The immunoSEQ multiplex PCR assay, covering 54 Vbeta and 13 Jbeta segments, was used to amplify TCR beta CDR3 regions. PCR amplification bias was corrected by using a synthetic template baseline for primer optimization and computational correction. The paper's data handling went like this. Reads were annotated to V, D and J genes according to IMGT and were analyzed with immunoSEQ Analyzer, with only productive sequences retained. Clonality was computed as one minus Shannon entropy normalized by log2 of the number of productive unique sequences. For each patient and control, public and private clones were evaluated among the 100 most prevalent clones. Clones were defined as Susac-specific when absent from the healthy and MS cohorts, from fewer than 1,300 published viral clones and from other ImmuneACCESS disease sequences. Using fastp at Q25 and MiXCR, TCRdb reprocessed the public reads and kept productive beta chains. Each entry is one CDR3 protein sequence, shown with its most common DNA and genes. What appears here as the V and J calls and clone size reflects TCRdb's work, not the paper's. This sample comprises about 140,000 distinct CDR3 sequences, more than 85% of them detected only once. The biggest ten clones account for about 0.15% of the sample.

Peripheral blood CD8+ and CD4+ T cells from healthy donors, Susac syndrome patients and multiple sclerosis patients were profiled using high-throughput TCR beta sequencing. Susac syndrome patients met recently defined diagnostic criteria for definite or probable disease. Bulk CD8+ and CD4+ T cells were purified by magnetic negative isolation, while CD8+ TEMRA cells were enriched using FACS. Blood was drawn into EDTA tubes, processed within 24 hours, and PBMCs were isolated by density gradient centrifugation. PBMCs destined for TCR sequencing were cryopreserved in liquid nitrogen and later thawed in a 37 °C water bath. A purity of at least 90% was achieved for sorted or isolated CD4+, CD8+ and CD8+ TEMRA cells. This clonotype was picked up one time. Its antigen remains unidentified. Base qualities are not recorded, but no much larger clone differs from it by a single base. A solitary read yields weak support.

Sequencing input: CD4+ T cells from PBMCs. The chain uses TRBV3-1 and TRBJ1-1; the D gene cannot be resolved reliably. The clonotype comes from a human donor with Susac syndrome. Here the CDR3 is given as CASSHGSGNTEAFF. The DNA reads TGTGCCAGCAGCCACGGGTCGGGGAACACTGAAGCTTTCTTT.